The 24 T cell receptor beta chains presented below share a single source sample, sequenced in a study of graft-versus-host responses after intestinal transplantation. Produced via immunoSEQ multiplex PCR; TCRdb's table is partial and in-frame only. The sample has more than 95,000 clones, about 90% seen once. These receptors are not linked to any known antigen. This material consisted of unstimulated CD4+ T cells sorted from spleen or lymph node cells, taken before intestinal transplant. Receptors were obtained from a human donor who received an intestinal transplant.

CDR3 protein: CASSSGHSSETQYF. The DNA of the CDR3 is TGTGCCAGCAGCTCGGGACATTCCAGTGAGACCCAGTACTTC. This sequence joins TRBV7-9 and TRBJ2-5; D possibly corresponds to TRBD1 (6 bases). V dropped 4 bases and J dropped 5 bases, with 14 bases sitting between them. The CDR3 has 14 residues. The germline V gene has CDR1 SEHNR and CDR2 FQNEAQ (reference sequence). Filled out from reference TRBV7-9 and TRBJ2-5, the complete variable domain reads DTGVSQNPRHKITKRGQNVTFRCDPISEHNRLYWYRQTLGQGPEFLTYFQNEAQLEKSRLLSDRFSAERPKGSFSTLEIQRTEQGDSAMYLCASSSGHSSETQYFGPGTRLLVL.

The gene calls are TRBV5-5 and TRBJ1-1; 8 bases are shared with TRBD1. Per germline, CDR1 SGHKS and CDR2 YYEKEE (reference sequence). Trimming removed 0 bases from V and 3 bases from J; junction bases left unmatched: 7. The CDR3 extends over 16 amino acids. CDR3 nucleotide sequence: TGTGCCAGCAGCTTGGCCTCAGGGGGCTTCTACACTGAAGCTTTCTTT. Its protein product is CASSLASGGFYTEAFF.

The chain recombines TRBV4-1 with TRBJ2-3; 8 bases agree with TRBD2. The germline V gene has CDR1 MGHRA and CDR2 YSYEKL. V gave up 5 bases and J gave up 5 bases; unmatched junction bases: 12. The CDR3 spans 16 residues. The CDR3 here is CASSGDRGGQGDTQYF. CDR3 nucleotides: TGCGCCAGCAGCGGGGACCGGGGGGGGCAAGGAGATACGCAGTATTTT.

This rearrangement joins TRBV5-1 to TRBJ1-1; a weak D match, TRBD1 (6 bases). The CDR3 covers 16 residues. CDR1 and CDR2 from the germline V gene are SGHRS and YFSETQ. V lost 0 bases, J lost 6 bases, and 18 bases lay in between. As DNA, the CDR3 is TGCGCCAGCAGCTTGGTTTGGGGGGGCGCGGGCGCTGAAGCTTTCTTT. It codes for CASSLVWGGAGAEAFF.

The rearrangement links TRBV6-6 to TRBJ1-2, with unresolved D. The CDR3 totals 15 residues. Germline CDR1 reads MNHNY; CDR2 reads SVGAGI (reference sequence). Trimming removed 6 bases at V and 4 bases at J, with 18 bases between. CDR3 sequence: CASRAYSLSSYGYTF. CDR3 DNA: TGTGCCAGCAGGGCCTATTCCCTATCGAGCTATGGCTACACCTTC.

This clone was found a few times. V is TRBV19 and J is TRBJ2-3; maybe TRBD2 (5 bases). Per germline, CDR1 LNHDA and CDR2 SQIVND (reference sequence). This CDR3 region has 13 residues. V was cut by 11 bases and J by 2 bases, with 14 bases left in between. CDR3 protein: CASGAGNTDTQYF. Here the CDR3 DNA reads TGTGCCTCCGGTGCGGGCAACACAGATACGCAGTATTTT.

The chain uses TRBV9 and TRBJ2-7; 8 bases align to TRBD1. In germline, CDR1 is SGDLS, CDR2 YYNGEE. J was trimmed by 6 bases and V by 4 bases; bases with no gene match: 9. The CDR3 consists of 14 residues. The CDR3 DNA reads TGTGCCAGCAGCCCAGGACAGGGATTCAGCGAGCAGTACTTC. It encodes CASSPGQGFSEQYF.

The rearrangement uses TRBV5-1 and TRBJ2-3; 7 nucleotides match TRBD1. Germline V gene sequence: CDR1 SGHRS, CDR2 YFSETQ. V shed 0 bases and J 0 bases; nucleotides not matched to a gene: 10. This CDR3 comprises 18 residues. The CDR3 sequence is CASSLVRQGPTSTDTQYF. CDR3 bases: TGCGCCAGCAGCTTGGTCCGACAGGGACCCACTAGCACAGATACGCAGTATTTT.

As for this clone: This CDR3 is also generated by other DNA sequences in the sample. The rearrangement joins TRBV5-1 to TRBJ2-5; 13 positions agree with TRBD2. CDR1 SGHRS and CDR2 YFSETQ come from the germline V gene. Unmatched junction bases numbered 0, after V lost 0 bases and J lost 1 base. The CDR3 has 16 amino acids. The CDR3 is CASSLGLAGGQETQYF. The CDR3 nucleotides are TGCGCCAGCAGCTTGGGACTAGCGGGGGGCCAAGAGACCCAGTACTTC.

The chain has TRBV19 and TRBJ1-1; no firm D call. This CDR3 contains 15 residues. The V gene's germline CDR1 is LNHDA and CDR2 SQIVND (reference sequence). V lost 0 bases to trimming and J lost 0 bases, with 8 bases between them. The CDR3 nucleotides are TGTGCCAGTAGTATAGAGGGTAGGATGAACACTGAAGCTTTCTTT. Its translation: CASSIEGRMNTEAFF.

The chain is built from TRBV7-3 and TRBJ1-1; TRBD1 might be the D (6 bases). This CDR3 is 13 amino acids long. Germline values: CDR1 SGHTA, CDR2 FQGTGA. Trimming stripped 3 bases from V and 5 bases from J, with 10 bases between. The chain's CDR3 is CASSFNRETEAFF. CDR3 coding DNA: TGTGCCAGCAGCTTCAACAGGGAAACTGAAGCTTTCTTT.

V gene TRBV29-1 combines with J gene TRBJ2-5; no reliable D call. The CDR3 runs 13 residues. The germline V gene has CDR1 SQVTM and CDR2 ANQGSEA. V shed 4 bases and J shed 1 base, with 10 bases lying between them. The CDR3 here is CSVVRQSQETQYF. The DNA for the CDR3 is TGCAGCGTTGTTCGGCAGTCCCAAGAGACCCAGTACTTC.

The gene calls are TRBV11-2 and TRBJ2-3; 8 positions agree with TRBD1. CDR1 and CDR2 (germline): SGHAT, FQNNGV. V was clipped by 6 bases and J by 3 bases; unmatched bases: 5. The CDR3 totals 14 residues. The CDR3 reads CASRAGTGTDTQYF. CDR3 in DNA: TGTGCCAGCAGGGCCGGGACAGGAACAGATACGCAGTATTTT.

The sample holds one count of this clone. V and J are TRBV6-1 and TRBJ1-1, with unresolved D. Trimming removed 3 bases from V and 1 base from J, with 6 bases in between. CDR1 and CDR2 (germline): MNHNS, SASEGT. This CDR3 is 13 amino acids long. CDR3 coding DNA: TGTGCCAGCAGTGAGGGCAGGAACACTGAAGCTTTCTTT. This translates into CASSEGRNTEAFF.

This chain links TRBV27 with TRBJ2-7, with 9 bases identical to TRBD1. Germline assignment: CDR1 MNHEY and CDR2 SMNVEV (reference sequence). V lost 2 bases to trimming and J lost 4 bases; unmatched junction nucleotides: 3. This CDR3 has 14 amino acids. This CDR3 reads CASSLNRGRYEQYF. The DNA for the CDR3 is TGTGCCAGCAGTTTAAACAGGGGGCGATACGAGCAGTACTTC.

The V call is TRBV11-3, the J call TRBJ2-1; no clear D. V lost 5 bases, J lost 0 bases, and 14 bases lay in between. CDR3 length: 16 residues. Germline assignment: CDR1 SGHNT and CDR2 YENEEA. The CDR3 reads CASSMFGGSSYNEQFF. The CDR3 DNA is TGTGCCAGCAGCATGTTTGGCGGTAGCTCCTACAATGAGCAGTTCTTC.

The chain has TRBV6-1 and TRBJ2-1; D assignment may be TRBD1 or TRBD2 (6 bases each). The germline V and J ends were trimmed by 4 bases and 6 bases, with 13 bases remaining between them. Germline CDR1 is MNHNS and CDR2 is SASEGT. The CDR3 runs to 14 residues. This chain's CDR3 is CASSGGAQVNEQFF. CDR3 in DNA: TGTGCCAGCAGTGGGGGGGCGCAGGTCAATGAGCAGTTCTTC.

V and J are TRBV23-1 and TRBJ2-4; D is unclear. TRBV23-1 is noted as an ORF with a role that remains uncertain. Trimming removed 0 bases at V and 0 bases at J, with 12 bases between. The CDR3 sequence is 17 residues long. The CDR3 sequence: CASSQSSASLAKNIQYF. For the CDR3, the DNA is TGCGCCAGCAGTCAATCCTCGGCGTCTCTAGCCAAAAACATTCAGTACTTC.

The chain recombines TRBV2 with TRBJ1-6, with D maybe TRBD1 (5 bases). The germline V and J ends were trimmed by 11 bases and 7 bases, with 15 bases remaining between them. Germline-derived CDR1 and CDR2 are SNHLY and FYNNEI. The CDR3 has 13 residues. CDR3 sequence reads: CAGLGDENSPLHF. The CDR3 DNA follows: TGTGCCGGACTAGGGGATGAGAATTCACCCCTCCACTTT.

This clone was counted a single time. This sequence joins TRBV28 and TRBJ2-5, with 9 bases that match TRBD1. This CDR3 has 16 residues. Germline-derived CDR1 and CDR2 are MDHEN and SYDVKM. The trim removed 4 bases at V and 1 base at J, leaving 7 bases unmatched. The chain's CDR3 is CASSSPPGQGQETQYF. For the CDR3, the DNA is TGTGCCAGCAGTTCCCCCCCGGGACAGGGCCAAGAGACCCAGTACTTC.

This clone was found a few times. This chain uses TRBV7-9 with TRBJ1-1; unclear D gene. Germline V gene data show CDR1 as SEHNR and CDR2 as FQNEAQ (reference sequence). The CDR3 totals 17 residues. The V end was cut by 1 base, the J end by 0 bases, with 15 bases between. The CDR3 reads CASSLGRQNRMNTEAFF. The CDR3 coding sequence is TGTGCCAGCAGCTTAGGGCGGCAGAACCGAATGAACACTGAAGCTTTCTTT.

The rearrangement joins TRBV10-3 to TRBJ2-2; the match to TRBD2 covers 8 bases. There are 18 residues in the CDR3. Looked up from germline, CDR1 is ENHRY and CDR2 is SYGVKD. The V and J ends lost 4 bases and 8 bases, in that order; junction bases with no gene match: 18. Here the CDR3 DNA reads TGTGCCATCAGTGCCACTTCGCGGGGGGTTGCACCGCAAGGGGAGCTGTTTTTT. Its translation is CAISATSRGVAPQGELFF.

This rearrangement joins TRBV5-1 to TRBJ2-3; D ambiguous. The ends were cut back, 0 bases at V and 1 base at J, with 3 bases in the middle. In germline, CDR1 is SGHRS, CDR2 YFSETQ. The CDR3 is made up of 13 amino acids. CDR3 coding DNA: TGCGCCAGCAGCTTGGGGCGCACAGATACGCAGTATTTT. It specifies CASSLGRTDTQYF.

The gene calls are TRBV7-2 and TRBJ2-7; D is perhaps TRBD1 (5 bases). This CDR3 has 16 residues. Germline loops: CDR1 SGHTA, CDR2 FQGNSA. The V and J ends lost 2 bases and 3 bases respectively, with 17 bases between them. The CDR3 bases are TGTGCCAGCAGCTTAAGGCTCTTTGGGGCCAACTACGAGCAGTACTTC. It specifies CASSLRLFGANYEQYF.